A single sample is the source of the 19 T cell receptor beta chains below, sequenced in a study of T cell repertoires in cytomegalovirus infection. Via MiXCR, TCRdb re-called the reads, giving one row per CDR3 protein. The sample contains some 800,000 distinct CDR3 sequences, around a third of which appear only once. No cognate antigen is known for these TCRs. This specimen consisted of cultured CD8+ T cells from PBMCs, obtained from culture after CMV antigen stimulation. The receptors were sampled from a human donor in good health (CMV status not recorded). Some clones in this sample may be carry-over from other donors' samples.

This chain connects TRBV7-3 to TRBJ2-6; D is ambiguous. V was shortened by 5 bases and J by 0 bases, with 11 bases between the two germline ends. The CDR3 runs to 16 residues. The germline gives CDR1 SGHTA, CDR2 FQGTGA. The CDR3 sequence is CASSPDGNSGANVLTF. CDR3 DNA sequence: TGTGCCAGCAGCCCGGACGGCAACTCTGGGGCCAACGTCCTGACTTTC.

On this clonotype: A junction boundary mismatches the germline segment, possibly from a read error. V usage is TRBV4-1 and J usage is TRBJ2-1, with D possibly TRBD1 on 6 matching bases. CDR1 and CDR2 (germline): MGHRA, YSYEKL. This CDR3 is 16 amino acids long. CDR3 coding DNA: TGTGCCAGCAGCCAACCGACAGGCAGCGCCTACAATGAGCAGTTCTTC. Protein: CASSQPTGSAYNEQFF.

This clonotype was detected ten times or more. This chain connects TRBV7-9 to TRBJ2-2, with 7 bases aligning to TRBD2. Germline lookup yields CDR1 SEHNR and CDR2 FQNEAQ (reference sequence). V dropped 5 bases and J dropped 1; count of bases not matched to a gene: 7. The CDR3 is made up of 16 amino acids. DNA for the CDR3: TGTGCCAGCAGCCCTCGGGGGAGGGAGAACACCGGGGAGCTGTTTTTT. Residues: CASSPRGRENTGELFF.

There are a few counts of this clonotype. The rearrangement joins TRBV28 to TRBJ1-2; a possible D gene is TRBD1 (6 bases). In germline, CDR1 is MDHEN, CDR2 SYDVKM. Deletions cut 7 bases from V and 8 bases from J, with 17 bases between. There are 13 residues in the CDR3. The DNA for the CDR3 is TGTGCCAGCACCTATCTGGGGGCGGGGGGCTACACCTTC. Translation: CASTYLGAGGYTF.

V gene TRBV18 combines with J gene TRBJ1-1; possibly TRBD1 for D (6 bases). V lost 5 bases to trimming and J lost 0 bases, with 7 bases between them. Germline CDR1 and CDR2: KGHSH and LQKENI. The CDR3 is 13 residues long. CDR3 loop: CASSGDMNTEAFF. The DNA of the CDR3 is TGTGCCAGCTCAGGGGACATGAACACTGAAGCTTTCTTT.

CDR3 DNA sequence: TGTGCCAGCAGTGAAGCGCGGAGTCAAGAGACCCAGTACTTC. Its protein product is CASSEARSQETQYF. J is TRBJ2-5 and V is TRBV2; unclear D gene. The CDR3 covers 14 residues. Germline V lookup: CDR1 SNHLY, CDR2 FYNNEI. V was trimmed by 0 bases and J by 2 bases, leaving 7 bases between them.

The chain combines TRBV10-3 with TRBJ2-2, with D perhaps being TRBD1 or TRBD2 (5 bases each). The CDR3 contains 16 residues. The V gene's germline CDR1 is ENHRY and CDR2 SYGVKD. V lost 7 bases to trimming and J lost 0 bases, with 15 bases between them. CDR3 DNA: TGTGCCATCACCGAGGGAGACAGCGCGAACACCGGGGAGCTGTTTTTT. This encodes CAITEGDSANTGELFF.

This clonotype came up a few times. The chain has TRBV27 and TRBJ2-7; 8 bases align to TRBD2. This CDR3 spans 14 amino acids. Germline CDR1 reads MNHEY; CDR2 reads SMNVEV (reference sequence). V shed 2 bases, J shed 4 bases, and the junction held 4 bases outside the gene matches. The CDR3 sequence is CASSLTGLGYEQYF. The CDR3 DNA reads TGTGCCAGCAGTTTAACGGGACTAGGATACGAGCAGTACTTC.

This clonotype was seen many times. CDR3 nucleotide sequence: TGTGCCAGCAGCTCGGGACTAGCGGGGGGAGTTGAGCAGTTCTTC. As protein: CASSSGLAGGVEQFF. The chain uses TRBV7-6 and TRBJ2-1; 15 bases match TRBD2. Germline V gene sequence: CDR1 SGHVS, CDR2 FNYEAQ. Trimming cost V 4 bases and J 9 bases; bases outside gene matches: 4. This CDR3 region has 15 residues.

This rearrangement joins TRBV4-1 to TRBJ2-3; D assignment may be TRBD1 or TRBD2 (5 bases each). Germline V gives CDR1 MGHRA, CDR2 YSYEKL. This CDR3 has 16 residues. Trimming cost V 3 bases and J 2 bases, with 15 bases left between them. CDR3 nucleotides: TGCGCCAGCAGCCAGGCCTGGGGGAGCCCCACAGATACGCAGTATTTT. Its translation: CASSQAWGSPTDTQYF.

This clonotype was found many times. This chain uses TRBV7-2 with TRBJ2-3, with 8 nucleotides matching TRBD2. CDR1 is SGHTA and CDR2 is FQGNSA in the germline V gene. Trimming at V came to 1 base and at J to 1 base, leaving 7 bases not matched to a gene. The CDR3 has 17 residues. The CDR3 DNA follows: TGTGCCAGCAGCTTAGAGGCTAGCGGGTTTCGCACAGATACGCAGTATTTT. Its translation: CASSLEASGFRTDTQYF. Looking up the rest from reference TRBV7-2 and TRBJ2-3 gives the full variable domain: GAGVSQSPSNKVTEKGKDVELRCDPISGHTALYWYRQSLGQGLEFLIYFQGNSAPDKSGLPSDRFSAERTGGSVSTLTIQRTQQEDSAVYLCASSLEASGFRTDTQYFGPGTRLTVL.

The genes are TRBV27 and TRBJ2-2; the match to TRBD1 covers 11 bases. The junction had 8 bases not matched to a gene; V was cut back by 6 bases and J by 5 bases. The CDR3 spans 16 residues. Per germline, CDR1 MNHEY and CDR2 SMNVEV (reference sequence). The CDR3 loop reads CASRIGQGALTGELFF. CDR3 coding DNA: TGTGCCAGCAGGATCGGACAGGGGGCGCTTACCGGGGAGCTGTTTTTT.

This chain connects TRBV7-6 to TRBJ1-1, with 9 bases matching TRBD1. V gave up 1 base and J gave up 5 bases; unmatched junction bases: 5. The germline CDR1 and CDR2 sequences are SGHVS and FNYEAQ. The CDR3 spans 15 residues. CDR3 DNA: TGTGCCAGCAGCTTAGGATCCGGGACAGGGACTGAAGCTTTCTTT. This encodes CASSLGSGTGTEAFF.

The gene calls are TRBV2 and TRBJ2-2; D uncertain. Trimming left V 10 bases short and J 6 bases short, with 12 bases between. Germline CDR1 SNHLY, CDR2 FYNNEI. This CDR3 contains 12 residues. The CDR3: CATLWPAGELFF. The CDR3 DNA follows: TGTGCCACCCTCTGGCCGGCCGGGGAGCTGTTTTTT.

This chain joins TRBV7-8 and TRBJ2-1, with 9 bases aligning to TRBD2. V lost 2 bases, J lost 0 bases, and 11 bases stayed unmatched. CDR3 length: 19 residues. The germline gives CDR1 SGHVS, CDR2 FQNEAQ. In DNA, the CDR3 is TGTGCCAGCAGCTTACCTGGGGGTAGCGGGGGTCTCTCCTACAATGAGCAGTTCTTC. Protein: CASSLPGGSGGLSYNEQFF.

The rearrangement links TRBV24-1 to TRBJ2-5; D possibly corresponds to TRBD1 (6 bases). Trimming removed 3 bases from V and 5 bases from J, with 12 bases in between. The CDR3 has 14 amino acids. Germline loops: CDR1 KGHDR, CDR2 SFDVKD. The CDR3 here is CATSDLYRDETQYF. DNA for the CDR3: TGTGCCACCAGTGATCTATACAGGGATGAGACCCAGTACTTC.

V is TRBV19 and J is TRBJ1-5; D is possibly TRBD1 (5 bases). The V and J ends lost 5 bases and 0 bases respectively, with 11 bases between them. The length of the CDR3 is 15 residues. CDR1 is LNHDA and CDR2 is SQIVND in the germline V gene (reference sequence). The CDR3 is CASSRSGFSNQPQHF. In DNA form, the CDR3 reads TGTGCCAGTAGTCGATCAGGGTTTAGCAATCAGCCCCAGCATTTT.

This clonotype has a count of ten or more. The rearrangement uses TRBV12-3 or TRBV12-4 and TRBJ1-5; a possible D gene is TRBD1 (6 bases). CDR3 length: 14 amino acids. V was clipped by 8 bases and J by 4 bases, with 15 bases between them. The CDR3 sequence: CASLEGGANQPQHF. CDR3 nucleotide sequence: TGTGCCAGCTTGGAAGGGGGAGCGAATCAGCCCCAGCATTTT.

The chain couples TRBV19 to TRBJ1-1, with D possibly being TRBD1 (5 bases). Germline assignment: CDR1 LNHDA and CDR2 SQIVND (reference sequence). This CDR3 is 13 amino acids long. Trimming left V 10 bases short and J 1 base short, with 13 bases between. Here the CDR3 DNA reads TGTGCCATTAGACAGAAGGGGAACACTGAAGCTTTCTTT. Amino acid sequence: CAIRQKGNTEAFF.